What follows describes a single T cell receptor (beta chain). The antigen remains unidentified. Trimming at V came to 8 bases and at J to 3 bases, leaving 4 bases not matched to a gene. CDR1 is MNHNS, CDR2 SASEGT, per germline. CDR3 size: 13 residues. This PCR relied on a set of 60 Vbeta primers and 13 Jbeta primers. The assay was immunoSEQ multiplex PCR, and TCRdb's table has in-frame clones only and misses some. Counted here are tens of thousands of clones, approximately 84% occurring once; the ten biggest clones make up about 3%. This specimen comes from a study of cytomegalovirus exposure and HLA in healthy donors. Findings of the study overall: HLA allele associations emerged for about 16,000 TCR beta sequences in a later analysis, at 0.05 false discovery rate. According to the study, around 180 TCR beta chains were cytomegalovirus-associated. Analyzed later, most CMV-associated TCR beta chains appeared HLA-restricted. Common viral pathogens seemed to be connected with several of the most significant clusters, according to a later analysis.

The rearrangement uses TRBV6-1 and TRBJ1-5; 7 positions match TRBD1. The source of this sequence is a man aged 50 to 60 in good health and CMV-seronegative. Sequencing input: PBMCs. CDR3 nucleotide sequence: TGTGCCAGCCTGGGACAGATCAATCAGCCCCAGCATTTT. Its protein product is CASLGQINQPQHF.